This entry lists 30 T cell receptor beta chains sequenced from one sample in a study of cytomegalovirus exposure and HLA in healthy donors. PCR primers comprised 60 Vbeta and 13 Jbeta primers. Produced via immunoSEQ multiplex PCR; TCRdb's table is partial and in-frame only. The table shows roughly 130,000 clones, with 75% to 85% occurring only once. Sequenced input: PBMCs. The source of these receptors is a man in his late teens or twenties in good health and CMV-seronegative.

The V call is TRBV18, the J call TRBJ2-5; tentatively, D is TRBD2 (6 bases). CDR1 and CDR2 from the germline V gene are KGHSH and LQKENI. The CDR3 has 12 residues. The V end lost 3 bases, the J end lost 5 bases, and 7 bases lay between the germline ends. CDR3 sequence: CASSPGGETQYF. CDR3 in DNA: TGTGCCAGCTCACCTGGGGGGGAGACCCAGTACTTC.

The rearrangement uses TRBV2 and TRBJ2-2, with 9 bases fitting TRBD2. Germline CDR1 is SNHLY and CDR2 is FYNNEI. Trimming cost V 5 bases and J 0 bases; bases outside gene matches: 1. The CDR3 spans 15 residues. The CDR3 loop is CASSRLAANTGELFF. CDR3 nucleotide sequence: TGTGCCAGCAGTAGACTAGCGGCGAACACCGGGGAGCTGTTTTTT.

Only one count was recorded for this clone. As DNA, the CDR3 is TGTGCCAGCAGCTTCCCGGCGGTAGTTGACAATGAGCAGTTCTTC. Amino acid sequence: CASSFPAVVDNEQFF. V gene TRBV7-9 combines with J gene TRBJ2-1; no firm D call. The length of the CDR3 is 15 residues. The V end was cut by 3 bases, the J end by 5 bases, with 14 bases between. Germline CDR1 SEHNR, CDR2 FQNEAQ (reference sequence).

The chain uses TRBV30 and TRBJ2-7, with D perhaps matching TRBD2 (6 bases). In germline, CDR1 is GTSNPN, CDR2 SVGIG (reference sequence). The ends were cut back, 8 bases at V and 0 bases at J, with 17 bases in the middle. The CDR3 runs to 14 residues. DNA for the CDR3: TGTGCCGCAGCCGCGGGACTTCTCTCCTACGAGCAGTACTTC. It specifies CAAAAGLLSYEQYF.

The table lists this clone with a count of one. An end of the junction does not agree with germline; a read error may underlie this. The chain is built from TRBV6-1 and TRBJ2-3, with 8 nucleotides matching TRBD2. Germline V gene lookup returns CDR1 MNHNS and CDR2 SASEGT. The CDR3 runs to 14 residues. The CDR3 DNA is TGTGCCAGCAGGGAAGCGGGAGATTCAGATACGCAGTATTTT. Translated, it gives CASREAGDSDTQYF.

The chain joins TRBV6-5 to TRBJ1-2; tentative D call: TRBD1 (5 bases). V was pared by 3 bases and J by 4 bases, with 15 bases between. CDR1 MNHEY and CDR2 SVGAGI come from the germline V gene. This CDR3 is built from 15 residues. CDR3 in amino acids: CASSYGGGSVYGYTF. The DNA for the CDR3 is TGTGCCAGCAGTTATGGGGGGGGATCCGTCTATGGCTACACCTTC.

V and J are TRBV2 and TRBJ2-3; no definite D call. The length of the CDR3 is 15 residues. The germline gives CDR1 SNHLY, CDR2 FYNNEI. Deletions cut 2 bases from V and 2 bases from J, with 11 bases between. The CDR3 sequence: CASSEPLVSTDTQYF. Written as DNA, the CDR3 is TGTGCCAGCAGTGAACCGCTAGTTTCCACAGATACGCAGTATTTT.

A few counts support this clone. The chain carries TRBV5-1 and TRBJ2-2, with 10 bases matching TRBD2. In germline, CDR1 is SGHRS, CDR2 YFSETQ. The CDR3 length is 15 residues. J was trimmed by 1 base and V by 3 bases; bases with no gene match: 0. The CDR3 here is CASSWTSGNTGELFF. CDR3 bases: TGCGCCAGCAGCTGGACTAGCGGGAACACCGGGGAGCTGTTTTTT.

V usage is TRBV9 and J usage is TRBJ1-2; perhaps TRBD1 as D (5 bases). CDR1 is SGDLS and CDR2 is YYNGEE in the germline V gene. V was clipped by 4 bases and J by 2 bases, with 12 bases between them. The CDR3 consists of 14 residues. The CDR3 here is CASSPGRENYGYTF. The CDR3 region has the DNA TGTGCCAGCAGCCCGGGACGGGAGAACTATGGCTACACCTTC.

This chain joins TRBV9 and TRBJ2-3; D is unclear. Germline V gene lookup returns CDR1 SGDLS and CDR2 YYNGEE. The CDR3 is 12 residues long. The V end was cut by 1 base, the J end by 6 bases, with 6 bases between. CDR3 in DNA: TGTGCCAGCAGCGTACACGAGGATACGCAGTATTTT. It translates to CASSVHEDTQYF.

This clone has just a few counts. The rearrangement joins TRBV9 to TRBJ1-2; no clear D gene. V lost 0 bases, J lost 8 bases, and 17 bases lay in between. There are 15 residues in the CDR3. The V gene's germline CDR1 is SGDLS and CDR2 YYNGEE. The CDR3 sequence: CASSVDYSGSMGYTF. The CDR3 DNA reads as TGTGCCAGCAGCGTAGATTATTCGGGTTCTATGGGCTACACCTTC.

The genes are TRBV7-9 and TRBJ1-5, with no clear D. Per the germline V gene, CDR1 is SEHNR and CDR2 is FQNEAQ (reference sequence). The CDR3 extends over 14 amino acids. Trimming cost V 3 bases and J 4 bases, with 10 bases left between them. CDR3 sequence reads: CASSLATRNQPQHF. The CDR3 nucleotides read TGTGCCAGCAGCTTGGCGACACGGAATCAGCCCCAGCATTTT.

The V call is TRBV15, the J call TRBJ2-2; D unclear. Germline V gene sequence: CDR1 LNHNV, CDR2 YYDKDF (reference sequence). The CDR3 has 15 amino acids. Trimming removed 0 bases at V and 4 bases at J, with 9 bases between. The CDR3 nucleotides are TGTGCCACCAGCAGAGATCAGGTTTTCACCGGGGAGCTGTTTTTT. Protein product: CATSRDQVFTGELFF.

This clone was counted between two and nine times. CDR3 loop: CASGLLSSGSSIIQYF. In DNA form, the CDR3 reads TGTGCTAGTGGTTTGCTCTCTAGCGGGAGCTCAATCATTCAGTACTTC. The chain uses TRBV12-5 and TRBJ2-4; 10 bases align to TRBD2. V lost 2 bases to trimming and J lost 9 bases; unmatched junction nucleotides: 10. This CDR3 region has 16 residues. Germline CDR1 and CDR2: LGHNT and FRNRAP.

The V call is TRBV4-1, the J call TRBJ2-4, with 15 bases matching TRBD2. Germline V gene data show CDR1 as MGHRA and CDR2 as YSYEKL. V shed 0 bases, J shed 0 bases, and the junction held 6 bases outside the gene matches. There are 20 residues in the CDR3. CDR3 residues: CASSQEGGLAGGLAKNIQYF. CDR3 nucleotide sequence: TGCGCCAGCAGCCAAGAAGGAGGACTAGCGGGAGGGCTAGCCAAAAACATTCAGTACTTC.

The V gene is TRBV28, the J gene TRBJ2-6, with D unresolved. Trimming shortened V by 8 bases and J by 0 bases, and 17 bases separated the two germline ends. The CDR3 length is 17 residues. CDR1 MDHEN and CDR2 SYDVKM come from the germline V gene. In DNA form, the CDR3 reads TGTGCCAGCTTCTCAGGATTAATAAGCTCTGGGGCCAACGTCCTGACTTTC. As protein: CASFSGLISSGANVLTF.

The chain combines TRBV27 with TRBJ2-2, with TRBD2 matching over 11 bases. Germline CDR1 MNHEY, CDR2 SMNVEV (reference sequence). The CDR3 is 18 residues long. V dropped 5 bases and J dropped 3; count of bases not matched to a gene: 11. CDR3 coding DNA: TGTGCCAGCAGTCCAGGTAGCGGGAGGGCGGGGTACACCGGGGAGCTGTTTTTT. Its translation: CASSPGSGRAGYTGELFF.

The rearrangement uses TRBV29-1 and TRBJ2-3; TRBD2 matches 13 bases. The length of the CDR3 is 16 residues. Germline V gives CDR1 SQVTM, CDR2 ANQGSEA. With 5 bases clipped from V and 2 bases from J, the junction kept 7 bases outside the gene matches. The CDR3 DNA reads as TGCAGCGTTCTAAGGACTAGCGGGAGCCCCACAGATACGCAGTATTTT. The encoded protein is CSVLRTSGSPTDTQYF.

The table lists this clone with a count of one. The chain links TRBV4-3 to TRBJ2-7; the match to TRBD2 covers 8 bases. The CDR3 runs 18 residues. With 1 base clipped from V and 2 bases from J, the junction kept 13 bases outside the gene matches. The germline CDR1 and CDR2 sequences are LGHNA and YSLEER. As DNA, the CDR3 is TGCGCCAGCAGCCAAGGATGGGGGACGGGAGGGGCCACCTACGAGCAGTACTTC. This translates into CASSQGWGTGGATYEQYF.

The chain couples TRBV28 to TRBJ2-7; D call uncertain. This CDR3 is 12 amino acids long. CDR1 is MDHEN and CDR2 is SYDVKM in the germline V gene. V gave up 4 bases and J gave up 6 bases, with 10 bases separating them. CDR3 sequence (DNA): TGTGCCAGCAGTTCGGTTCCGCCCGAGCAGTACTTC. Its translation: CASSSVPPEQYF.

This clone has only one observation. The chain is built from TRBV27 and TRBJ2-7; D is unresolved. Germline V gives CDR1 MNHEY, CDR2 SMNVEV (reference sequence). The CDR3 is 12 amino acids. With 1 base removed from V and 4 bases from J, the gap between germline ends came to 5 bases. CDR3 sequence (DNA): TGTGCCAGCAGTTTATTCGGTTACGAGCAGTACTTC. This translates into CASSLFGYEQYF.

Concerning this clone itself: This specimen includes other DNA sequences encoding the same CDR3. The rearrangement uses TRBV9 and TRBJ2-5; tentatively, D is TRBD2 (5 bases). Germline CDR1 reads SGDLS; CDR2 reads YYNGEE. The CDR3 totals 13 residues. The ends were cut back, 0 bases at V and 2 bases at J, with 5 bases in the middle. The CDR3 nucleotides are TGTGCCAGCAGCGTAGGAGGGCAAGAGACCCAGTACTTC. It is translated as CASSVGGQETQYF.

The rearrangement uses TRBV5-1 and TRBJ2-5, with D possibly matching TRBD2 (5 bases). The CDR3 runs to 15 residues. Per the germline V gene, CDR1 is SGHRS and CDR2 is YFSETQ. Between the trimmed V and J ends, which lost 4 bases and 5 bases, there was a span of 18 bases. CDR3: CASSPWTQTGETQYF. The CDR3 DNA sequence: TGCGCCAGCAGCCCGTGGACTCAAACCGGGGAGACCCAGTACTTC.

The chain has TRBV18 and TRBJ2-2; the match to TRBD2 covers 9 bases. Trimming took 3 bases from V and 7 from J; bases not matched to a gene: 12. This CDR3 spans 17 amino acids. CDR1 is KGHSH and CDR2 is LQKENI in the germline V gene. The CDR3 DNA sequence: TGTGCCAGCTCACCGACAGCGGGAGGCCCCCCCATCGGGGAGCTGTTTTTT. Amino acids: CASSPTAGGPPIGELFF. Looking up the rest from reference TRBV18 and TRBJ2-2 gives the full variable domain: NAGVMQNPRHLVRRRGQEARLRCSPMKGHSHVYWYRQLPEEGLKFMVYLQKENIIDESGMPKERFSAEFPKEGPSILRIQQVVRGDSAAYFCASSPTAGGPPIGELFFGEGSRLTVL.

The gene calls are TRBV5-1 and TRBJ1-6, with 7 positions matching TRBD1. This CDR3 contains 14 residues. Germline values: CDR1 SGHRS, CDR2 YFSETQ. V was pared by 7 bases and J by 9 bases, with 10 bases of the junction left unmatched. The CDR3 sequence: CASGTGNRGSPLHF. CDR3 bases: TGCGCCAGCGGAACGGGGAACAGGGGTTCACCCCTCCACTTT.

V and J are TRBV7-9 and TRBJ2-1; a weak D match, TRBD1 (5 bases). Trimming cost V 6 bases and J 9 bases, with 12 bases left between them. The CDR3 is 12 amino acids. Per germline, CDR1 SEHNR and CDR2 FQNEAQ (reference sequence). The chain's CDR3 is CASRKGPREQFF. CDR3 coding DNA: TGTGCCAGCAGGAAGGGGCCTCGTGAGCAGTTCTTC.

This clone was counted a single time. V gene TRBV6-6 combines with J gene TRBJ2-3, with D possibly matching TRBD2 (5 bases). The V and J ends lost 5 bases and 6 bases respectively, with 18 bases between them. Germline V gene data show CDR1 as MNHNY and CDR2 as SVGAGI (reference sequence). The CDR3 runs to 15 residues. The CDR3 spells CASSPNTGVGDTQYF. CDR3 bases: TGTGCCAGCAGTCCCAATACCGGGGTGGGGGATACGCAGTATTTT.

This chain joins TRBV10-1 and TRBJ2-1, with D possibly being TRBD2 (6 bases). Germline CDR1 and CDR2: WNHNN and SYGVQD (reference sequence). This CDR3 is built from 14 residues. Trimming pared 4 bases from V and 6 bases from J, leaving 13 bases between. CDR3 protein: CASSAGSTSNEQFF. The CDR3 nucleotides are TGCGCCAGCAGTGCCGGGAGCACCAGCAATGAGCAGTTCTTC.

The rearrangement joins TRBV27 to TRBJ2-1, with a possible D match to TRBD2 (5 bases). CDR1 and CDR2 (germline): MNHEY, SMNVEV (reference sequence). CDR3 length equals 15 residues. Trimming stripped 3 bases from V and 0 bases from J, with 9 bases between. The CDR3, as DNA: TGTGCCAGCAGTTTTAGCGCGAGCTCCTACAATGAGCAGTTCTTC. Translated: CASSFSASSYNEQFF.

This chain joins TRBV6-1 and TRBJ2-3; D is perhaps TRBD2 (6 bases). CDR3 length: 17 residues. V lost 3 bases to trimming and J lost 0 bases, with 16 bases between them. Germline V gene sequence: CDR1 MNHNS, CDR2 SASEGT. Written as DNA, the CDR3 is TGTGCCAGCAGTGAGGGGCGGGATAGTACTAGCACAGATACGCAGTATTTT. This sequence encodes CASSEGRDSTSTDTQYF.